This T cell receptor (beta chain) stems from a study of blood T cells in healthy people across ages. A second PCR of 7 to 11 cycles used a sample-barcoded 5' primer and a J-beta primer mix. A single record per CDR3 protein comes from TCRdb applying MiXCR to the 5' RACE reads. The sample yields around 1,500,000 distinct CDR3 sequences, approximately 38% seen once. This clonotype was seen only a few times. Antigen: not known. Study-level results: Aged donors had fewer naive CD4+ cells and lower diversity than long-lived donors. The study found TCR beta diversity correlated strongly with naive T cell percentage.

The V gene end was trimmed by 1 base and the J gene end by 6 bases; junction bases not matched to a gene: 9. The CDR3 has 17 residues. Looked up from germline, CDR1 is KGHSH and CDR2 is LQKENI. Sequencing was performed on blood. This TCR derives from a woman aged 18 to 35 in good health. The J gene is TRBJ2-1, the V gene TRBV18; TRBD2 agrees at 10 bases. This CDR3 is CASSPRSPSGSPNEQFF. DNA of the CDR3: TGTGCCAGCTCACCACGTTCCCCTAGCGGGAGCCCCAATGAGCAGTTCTTC.